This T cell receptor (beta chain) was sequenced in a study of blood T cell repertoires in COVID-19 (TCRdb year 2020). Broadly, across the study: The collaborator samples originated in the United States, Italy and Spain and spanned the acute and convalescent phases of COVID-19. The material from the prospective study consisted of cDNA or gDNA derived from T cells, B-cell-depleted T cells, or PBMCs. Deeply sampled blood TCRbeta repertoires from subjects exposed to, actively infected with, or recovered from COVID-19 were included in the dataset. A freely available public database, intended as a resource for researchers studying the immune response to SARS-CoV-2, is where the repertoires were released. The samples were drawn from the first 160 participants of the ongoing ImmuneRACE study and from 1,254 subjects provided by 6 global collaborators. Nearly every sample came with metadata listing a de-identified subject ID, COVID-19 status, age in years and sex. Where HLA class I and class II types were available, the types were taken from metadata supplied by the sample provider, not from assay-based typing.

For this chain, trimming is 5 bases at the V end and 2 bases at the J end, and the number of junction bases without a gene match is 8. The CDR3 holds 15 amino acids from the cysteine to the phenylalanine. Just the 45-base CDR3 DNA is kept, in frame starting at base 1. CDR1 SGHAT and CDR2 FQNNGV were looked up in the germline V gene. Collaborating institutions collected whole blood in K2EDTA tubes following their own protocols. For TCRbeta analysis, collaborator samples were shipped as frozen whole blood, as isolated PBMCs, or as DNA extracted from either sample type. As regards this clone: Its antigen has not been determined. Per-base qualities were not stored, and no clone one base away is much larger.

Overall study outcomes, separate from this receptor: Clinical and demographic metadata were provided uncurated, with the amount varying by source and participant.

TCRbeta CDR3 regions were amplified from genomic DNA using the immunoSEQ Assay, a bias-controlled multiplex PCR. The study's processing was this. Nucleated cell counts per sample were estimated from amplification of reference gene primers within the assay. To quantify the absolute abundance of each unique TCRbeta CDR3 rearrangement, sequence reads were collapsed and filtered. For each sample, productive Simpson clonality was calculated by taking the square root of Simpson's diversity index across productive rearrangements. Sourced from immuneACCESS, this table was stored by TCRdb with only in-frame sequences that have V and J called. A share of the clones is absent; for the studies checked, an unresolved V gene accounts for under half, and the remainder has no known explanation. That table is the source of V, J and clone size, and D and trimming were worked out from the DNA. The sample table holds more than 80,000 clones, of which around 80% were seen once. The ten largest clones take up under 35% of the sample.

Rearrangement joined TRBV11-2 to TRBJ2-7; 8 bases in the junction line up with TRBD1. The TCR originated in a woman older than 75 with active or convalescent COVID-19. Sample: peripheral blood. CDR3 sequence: CASSVNRGDPYEQYF. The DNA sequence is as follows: TGTGCCAGCAGCGTCAACAGGGGGGACCCCTACGAGCAGTACTTC.